This passage covers 18 T cell receptor beta chains from one sample sequenced in a study of cytomegalovirus exposure and HLA in healthy donors (TCRdb year 2017). Libraries were prepared through the immunoSEQ multiplex PCR assay. For the multiplex PCR, a mixture combining 60 forward primers for TCR Vbeta segments and 13 reverse primers for TCR Jbeta segments was used. What TCRdb holds here is the immuneACCESS table cut down to in-frame rearrangements. Part of the clones is not present; checked against another copy, under half of the missing clones reflect an unresolved V gene, and the others are unexplained. This sample holds around 150,000 clones; approximately 71% were observed only once. Jointly, the top ten make up 2% to 2.5% of the sample. Sequencing input: PBMCs. These receptors originate from a man aged 25 to 40 in good health and CMV-seronegative.

The chain combines TRBV11-2 with TRBJ2-1; TRBD2 agrees at 12 bases. The V segment lost 1 base and the J segment 2 bases; nucleotides outside the gene matches: 6. CDR1 is SGHAT and CDR2 is FQNNGV in the germline V gene. The CDR3 totals 18 residues. CDR3 sequence (DNA): TGTGCCAGCAGCTTAGGAGGACTAGCGGGGCCCCCCTACAATGAGCAGTTCTTC. Encoded protein: CASSLGGLAGPPYNEQFF.

Turning to this clone: The sample contains more than one DNA sequence encoding this CDR3. V is TRBV10-3 and J is TRBJ1-5; TRBD1 agrees at 10 bases. This CDR3 region has 14 residues. Germline V CDR1 and CDR2: ENHRY, SYGVKD. V was pared by 5 bases and J by 4 bases, with 2 bases of the junction left unmatched. The CDR3 DNA reads TGTGCCATCAGTCCGGGACAGGGGAATCAGCCCCAGCATTTT. This translates into CAISPGQGNQPQHF.

Note on this clone: Different DNA sequences within this sample yield the same CDR3. This chain links TRBV28 with TRBJ2-4; perhaps TRBD2 as D (6 bases). Trimming left V 3 bases short and J 4 bases short, with 10 bases between. The CDR3 loop spans 14 amino acids. Germline CDR1 MDHEN, CDR2 SYDVKM. CDR3 amino acids: CASSFRERKNIQYF. The CDR3 nucleotides are TGTGCCAGCAGTTTCCGGGAGCGGAAAAACATTCAGTACTTC.

The sample holds one count of this clone. This chain connects TRBV7-2 to TRBJ2-3, with a weak D call TRBD2 (5 bases). Per germline, CDR1 SGHTA and CDR2 FQGNSA. This CDR3 contains 15 residues. V lost 0 bases, J lost 2 bases, and 9 bases lay in between. CDR3 residues: CASSLAGGFTDTQYF. As DNA, the CDR3 is TGTGCCAGCAGCTTAGCGGGCGGGTTCACAGATACGCAGTATTTT.

The chain carries TRBV9 and TRBJ2-3; possibly TRBD2 for D (6 bases). V shed 2 bases and J shed 3 bases, with 13 bases lying between them. Germline CDR1 is SGDLS and CDR2 is YYNGEE. The CDR3 extends over 15 amino acids. The CDR3: CASSVSGVGTDTQYF. The DNA for the CDR3 is TGTGCCAGCAGCGTGTCGGGAGTCGGGACAGATACGCAGTATTTT.

This clone is a singleton in its sample. V usage is TRBV29-1 and J usage is TRBJ2-7, with TRBD2 matching 11 bases. Unmatched junction bases numbered 4, after V lost 6 bases and J lost 0 bases. This CDR3 is built from 14 residues. Germline lookup yields CDR1 SQVTM and CDR2 ANQGSEA. CDR3 in amino acids: CSVRTSGSSYEQYF. Written as DNA, the CDR3 is TGCAGCGTCCGTACTAGCGGGAGCTCCTACGAGCAGTACTTC.

The chain is built from TRBV5-1 and TRBJ2-1; TRBD2 aligns across 11 bases. Germline trimming cut 4 bases from V and 4 bases from J; bases unmatched to any gene: 7. The germline V gene has CDR1 SGHRS and CDR2 YFSETQ. The CDR3 spans 16 residues. CDR3 sequence reads: CASSPGGTSGYNEQFF. CDR3 nucleotide sequence: TGCGCCAGCAGCCCTGGCGGGACTAGCGGTTACAATGAGCAGTTCTTC. Looking up the rest from reference TRBV5-1 and TRBJ2-1 gives the full variable domain: KAGVTQTPRYLIKTRGQQVTLSCSPISGHRSVSWYQQTPGQGLQFLFEYFSETQRNKGNFPGRFSGRQFSNSRSEMNVSTLELGDSALYLCASSPGGTSGYNEQFFGPGTRLTVL.

The J gene is TRBJ1-3, the V gene TRBV6-1, with D possibly TRBD1 on 6 matching bases. Germline CDR1 and CDR2: MNHNS and SASEGT. V dropped 6 bases and J dropped 4 bases, with 13 bases sitting between them. The CDR3 is 14 residues long. CDR3 amino acids: CASSPWTAGNTIYF. CDR3 nucleotide sequence: TGTGCCAGCAGCCCTTGGACAGCGGGAAACACCATATATTTT.

The chain combines TRBV5-1 with TRBJ1-2; D uncertain. Germline CDR1 is SGHRS and CDR2 is YFSETQ. V was cut by 0 bases and J by 4 bases, with 10 bases left in between. The CDR3 runs 14 residues. The CDR3 here is CASSLDDSFYGYTF. CDR3 nucleotide sequence: TGCGCCAGCAGCTTGGACGACTCCTTCTATGGCTACACCTTC.

V is TRBV18 and J is TRBJ2-5; 10 bases match TRBD1. This CDR3 has 13 amino acids. The junction had 5 bases not matched to a gene; V was cut back by 11 bases and J by 2 bases. The germline V gene encodes CDR1 KGHSH and CDR2 LQKENI. As DNA, the CDR3 is TGTGCCGGGGGGACAGGGGAACAAGAGACCCAGTACTTC. It is translated as CAGGTGEQETQYF.

This rearrangement joins TRBV29-1 to TRBJ2-7; TRBD1 agrees at 7 bases. The V segment lost 1 base and the J segment 2 bases; nucleotides outside the gene matches: 8. This CDR3 region has 15 residues. Germline V lookup: CDR1 SQVTM, CDR2 ANQGSEA. The CDR3 region is CSVEAEGGPPYEQYF. DNA for the CDR3: TGCAGCGTTGAAGCGGAAGGGGGCCCTCCCTACGAGCAGTACTTC.

The chain joins TRBV18 to TRBJ1-6; the match to TRBD1 covers 7 bases. Germline V gives CDR1 KGHSH, CDR2 LQKENI. The CDR3 sequence is 15 residues long. V lost 4 bases and J lost 9; bases outside the gene matches: 9. CDR3 residues: CASSRPRGHGSPLHF. CDR3 DNA: TGTGCCAGCTCACGCCCGAGGGGGCATGGTTCACCCCTCCACTTT.

Concerning this clone itself: One end of the junction fails to match germline, which may point to a read error. The V gene is TRBV7-9, the J gene TRBJ2-2; 15 bases are a match to TRBD2. Germline V gene data show CDR1 as SEHNR and CDR2 as FQNEAQ (reference sequence). The CDR3 is 17 amino acids. CDR3 region: CSSSWTSGRAYTGELFF. The DNA of the CDR3 is TGTTCCAGCAGCTGGACTAGCGGGAGGGCGTACACCGGGGAGCTGTTTTTT.

Turning to this clone: This sample includes further DNA sequences coding for the same CDR3. The rearrangement joins TRBV9 to TRBJ2-7; TRBD2 matches 7 bases. The CDR3 is made up of 14 amino acids. Trimming removed 2 bases from V and 0 bases from J; junction bases left unmatched: 2. The V gene's germline CDR1 is SGDLS and CDR2 YYNGEE. CDR3 sequence reads: CASSVGGSSYEQYF. CDR3 nucleotide sequence: TGTGCCAGCAGCGTCGGCGGGAGCTCCTACGAGCAGTACTTC.

The rearrangement joins TRBV11-2 to TRBJ2-1; 9 bases are a match to TRBD2. Unmatched junction bases numbered 12, after V lost 0 bases and J lost 9 bases. The CDR3 is made up of 17 amino acids. CDR1 and CDR2 (germline): SGHAT, FQNNGV. CDR3 sequence (DNA): TGTGCCAGCAGCTTAGATACGGCAGCGGGAGGTCGGGGTGAGCAGTTCTTC. It is translated as CASSLDTAAGGRGEQFF.

The chain recombines TRBV2 with TRBJ2-2; TRBD2 matches at 10 bases. Trimming removed 4 bases from V and 8 bases from J; junction bases left unmatched: 7. This CDR3 has 15 amino acids. Germline CDR1 SNHLY, CDR2 FYNNEI. The CDR3 sequence is CASSGLAGVSGELFF. The CDR3 DNA reads TGTGCCAGCAGTGGGCTAGCGGGAGTTTCAGGGGAGCTGTTTTTT. The full variable domain, its missing parts supplied by reference TRBV2 and TRBJ2-2, is EPEVTQTPSHQVTQMGQEVILRCVPISNHLYFYWYRQILGQKVEFLVSFYNNEISEKSEIFDDQFSVERPDGSNFTLKIRSTKLEDSAMYFCASSGLAGVSGELFFGEGSRLTVL.

V and J are TRBV27 and TRBJ2-2; 10 positions match TRBD2. The trim removed 2 bases at V and 4 bases at J, leaving 7 bases unmatched. This CDR3 contains 17 residues. Germline V gene sequence: CDR1 MNHEY, CDR2 SMNVEV (reference sequence). CDR3 loop: CASSLEGLAGATGELFF. The CDR3, as DNA: TGTGCCAGCAGTTTAGAGGGGCTAGCGGGAGCCACCGGGGAGCTGTTTTTT.

J is TRBJ2-5 and V is TRBV10-3, with 9 bases fitting TRBD1. Germline CDR1 reads ENHRY; CDR2 reads SYGVKD. This CDR3 contains 15 residues. The ends lost 5 bases at V and 4 bases at J; junction bases unmatched: 8. In DNA form, the CDR3 reads TGTGCCATCAGTCGACAGGGGGGAATGAGAGAGACCCAGTACTTC. Residues: CAISRQGGMRETQYF.